Below are 21 T cell receptor beta chains sequenced from a single sample in a study of CD8 T cells in ankylosing spondylitis. Findings and limits, study-wide: Blood from ankylosing spondylitis patients appeared to carry a characteristic roughly 8-variant TCR beta motif.

For these TCRs, the target antigens are not known. TCRdb re-called the 5' RACE reads through MiXCR, storing one row per CDR3 protein. The table includes 350,000 to 450,000 distinct CDR3 sequences, roughly 26% detected once. Sequenced material: blood, either unsorted or a sorted T cell fraction (not recorded which). These TCRs come from a male donor with ankylosing spondylitis.

The chain links TRBV12-3 or TRBV12-4 to TRBJ2-6; the D is unclear. CDR3 length: 15 amino acids. Trimming took off 5 bases at V and 0 bases at J, with 8 bases between the two ends. The CDR3 spells CASSPSFSGANVLTF. The CDR3 nucleotides read TGTGCCAGCAGTCCTAGTTTCTCTGGGGCCAACGTCCTGACTTTC.

The J gene is TRBJ1-6, the V gene TRBV4-1; no clear D. Germline lookup yields CDR1 MGHRA and CDR2 YSYEKL. V was clipped by 1 base and J by 9 bases, with 16 bases between them. The CDR3 has 16 amino acids. The CDR3 sequence: CASSQARTDFGSPLHF. The CDR3 nucleotides are TGCGCCAGCAGCCAAGCCAGGACCGACTTCGGTTCACCCCTCCACTTT.

The rearrangement joins TRBV30 to TRBJ1-5, with 9 bases that match TRBD1. Germline loops: CDR1 GTSNPN, CDR2 SVGIG (reference sequence). The CDR3 runs 13 residues. Trimming took 4 bases from V and 5 from J; bases not matched to a gene: 3. CDR3 bases: TGTGCCTGGAAGGGACAGGGTGATCAGCCCCAGCATTTT. It codes for CAWKGQGDQPQHF. Together with reference TRBV30 and TRBJ1-5, the CDR3 gives the full variable domain: SQTIHQWPATLVQPVGSPLSLECTVEGTSNPNLYWYRQAAGRGLQLLFYSVGIGQISSEVPQNLSASRPQDRQFILSSKKLLLSDSGFYLCAWKGQGDQPQHFGDGTRLSIL.

The chain recombines TRBV20-1 with TRBJ2-1; TRBD1 matches 8 bases. Trimming cost V 6 bases and J 9 bases; bases outside gene matches: 13. Per germline, CDR1 DFQATT and CDR2 SNEGSKA (reference sequence). This CDR3 has 14 residues. The CDR3 spells CSAPDRADFSEQFF. CDR3 sequence (DNA): TGCAGTGCCCCGGACAGGGCGGACTTTAGTGAGCAGTTCTTC.

This chain connects TRBV20-1 to TRBJ1-2, with TRBD1 as a possible D gene (5 bases). CDR1 DFQATT and CDR2 SNEGSKA come from the germline V gene (reference sequence). Trimming cost V 0 bases and J 3 bases, with 11 bases left between them. The CDR3 runs 14 residues. This chain's CDR3 is CSARDSGTDYGYTF. For the CDR3, the DNA is TGCAGTGCTAGAGATTCCGGGACGGACTATGGCTACACCTTC.

The V gene is TRBV15, the J gene TRBJ2-7, with TRBD2 identical over 12 bases. Germline CDR1 is LNHNV and CDR2 is YYDKDF (reference sequence). V lost 1 base and J lost 2; bases outside the gene matches: 0. This CDR3 is 15 amino acids long. The chain's CDR3 is CATSRASGRAYEQYF. CDR3 sequence (DNA): TGTGCCACCAGCAGAGCTAGCGGGAGGGCCTACGAGCAGTACTTC.

The rearrangement joins TRBV3-1 to TRBJ1-4; D is unresolved. Trimming removed 1 base at V and 15 bases at J, with 9 bases between. The CDR3 contains 11 residues. Germline CDR1 is LGHDT and CDR2 is YNNKEL (reference sequence). The CDR3 here is CASSQGFQLFF. DNA of the CDR3: TGTGCCAGCAGCCAAGGCTTCCAGTTGTTTTTT.

The V gene is TRBV29-1, the J gene TRBJ2-1; 8 bases are shared with TRBD1. The CDR3 is made up of 12 amino acids. The V gene's germline CDR1 is SQVTM and CDR2 ANQGSEA. V lost 2 bases to trimming and J lost 8 bases; unmatched junction nucleotides: 2. CDR3 nucleotides: TGCAGCGTTGAACGGACAGGGTATGAGCAGTTCTTC. It translates to CSVERTGYEQFF.

The CDR3 nucleotides are TGCGCCAGCAGCTTGAAACTTGGGACAGGGTCCGGAGAGACCCAGTACTTC. The encoded protein is CASSLKLGTGSGETQYF. The chain employs TRBV5-1 and TRBJ2-5, with TRBD1 matching over 9 bases. CDR3 length: 17 residues. The V gene's germline CDR1 is SGHRS and CDR2 YFSETQ. V shed 1 base, J shed 4 bases, and the junction held 11 bases outside the gene matches.

The chain carries TRBV11-2 and TRBJ1-3; D remains ambiguous. Germline V gene lookup returns CDR1 SGHAT and CDR2 FQNNGV. V was shortened by 5 bases and J by 4 bases, with 6 bases between the two germline ends. The CDR3 sequence is 12 residues long. The CDR3 DNA sequence: TGTGCCAGCAGCCCCTTCGGAAACACCATATATTTT. This translates into CASSPFGNTIYF.

The chain employs TRBV20-1 and TRBJ2-7, with D unresolved. This CDR3 spans 12 amino acids. V gave up 2 bases and J gave up 4 bases, with 9 bases separating them. CDR1 is DFQATT, CDR2 SNEGSKA, per germline (reference sequence). This CDR3 is CSARSVVYEQYF. The CDR3 nucleotides read TGCAGTGCTAGAAGCGTAGTTTACGAGCAGTACTTC.

The rearrangement links TRBV27 to TRBJ2-3, with TRBD1 matching 9 bases. V gave up 9 bases and J gave up 6 bases; unmatched junction bases: 7. Germline V gene data show CDR1 as MNHEY and CDR2 as SMNVEV (reference sequence). The CDR3 length is 13 residues. Here the CDR3 reads CASNRGQTDTQYF. CDR3 in DNA: TGTGCCAGTAACAGGGGGCAGACGGATACGCAGTATTTT.

This clonotype was seen only a few times. The rearrangement links TRBV29-1 to TRBJ2-3; 7 bases fit TRBD2. Trimming took 6 bases from V and 1 from J; bases not matched to a gene: 10. From germline, CDR1 is SQVTM and CDR2 ANQGSEA. The CDR3 consists of 15 residues. CDR3 DNA: TGCAGCGTGGTGGGGGGAGGGTTTGGCACAGATACGCAGTATTTT. Its translation is CSVVGGGFGTDTQYF.

The gene calls are TRBV5-6 and TRBJ2-5; 8 bases agree with TRBD1. The germline V gene has CDR1 SGHDT and CDR2 YYEEEE. V trimming: 4 bases; J trimming: 2 bases; junction bases outside the gene matches: 7. The CDR3 runs to 15 residues. The CDR3 DNA sequence: TGTGCCAGCAGCCAGGTCAGGGGGCGTCAAGAGACCCAGTACTTC. Amino acid sequence: CASSQVRGRQETQYF.

This clonotype has a handful of counts. V usage is TRBV27 and J usage is TRBJ1-6, with 7 bases fitting TRBD1. The CDR3 consists of 15 residues. V gave up 3 bases and J gave up 9 bases; unmatched junction bases: 8. Per germline, CDR1 MNHEY and CDR2 SMNVEV (reference sequence). CDR3 residues: CASSFGGGVGSPLHF. CDR3 bases: TGTGCCAGCAGTTTTGGAGGGGGCGTCGGTTCACCCCTCCACTTT.

The chain links TRBV7-2 to TRBJ1-5, with a tentative D call TRBD1 (6 bases). There are 14 residues in the CDR3. Germline values: CDR1 SGHTA, CDR2 FQGNSA. V dropped 2 bases and J dropped 7 bases, with 12 bases sitting between them. The CDR3 loop is CASSLKGGDQPQHF. CDR3 DNA: TGTGCCAGCAGCTTAAAGGGGGGCGACCAGCCCCAGCATTTT. The full variable domain, with the rest looked up from reference TRBV7-2 and TRBJ1-5, is GAGVSQSPSNKVTEKGKDVELRCDPISGHTALYWYRQSLGQGLEFLIYFQGNSAPDKSGLPSDRFSAERTGGSVSTLTIQRTQQEDSAVYLCASSLKGGDQPQHFGDGTRLSIL.

This clonotype was picked up a small number of times. Here the CDR3 DNA reads TGCGCCAGCAGCTTGGGCCCTCGGGACACCCAAGAGACCCAGTACTTC. The encoded protein is CASSLGPRDTQETQYF. V is TRBV5-1 and J is TRBJ2-5, with D possibly being TRBD1 (6 bases). CDR3 length equals 16 residues. Trimming took off 0 bases at V and 1 base at J, with 13 bases between the two ends. The V gene's germline CDR1 is SGHRS and CDR2 YFSETQ.

The CDR3 DNA reads TGTGCCATCAGCCGGGACCGCACTAATGAAAAACTGTTTTTT. Translating gives CAISRDRTNEKLFF. The V gene is TRBV10-3, the J gene TRBJ1-4; possible D gene TRBD1, 5 bases. The CDR3 sequence is 14 residues long. V was pared by 6 bases and J by 2 bases, with 10 bases between. The germline CDR1 and CDR2 sequences are ENHRY and SYGVKD.

The rearrangement uses TRBV2 and TRBJ2-7; 7 bases are shared with TRBD2. The J segment lost 2 bases and the V segment lost 2 bases, leaving 3 bases of the junction unmatched. The CDR3 sequence is 14 residues long. CDR1 SNHLY and CDR2 FYNNEI come from the germline V gene. This chain's CDR3 is CASSELAATYEQYF. DNA of the CDR3: TGTGCCAGCAGTGAACTAGCGGCAACCTACGAGCAGTACTTC.

V usage is TRBV12-3 or TRBV12-4 and J usage is TRBJ1-5, with a weak D call TRBD1 (5 bases). This CDR3 has 13 residues. The V and J ends lost 3 bases and 7 bases respectively, with 10 bases between them. CDR3 bases: TGTGCCAGCAGTTTTCGGGGGTGGCAGCCCCAGCATTTT. It yields the protein CASSFRGWQPQHF.

In this sample, this clonotype turned up a few times. This chain links TRBV11-3 with TRBJ2-1, with D possibly being TRBD2 (6 bases). Germline values: CDR1 SGHNT, CDR2 YENEEA. The CDR3 extends over 13 amino acids. The germline V and J ends were trimmed by 5 bases and 5 bases, with 10 bases remaining between them. The CDR3 reads CASSRDFNNEQFF. The DNA of the CDR3 is TGTGCCAGCAGCCGGGACTTTAACAATGAGCAGTTCTTC.